This T cell receptor (beta chain) was recorded in a study of cytomegalovirus exposure and HLA in healthy donors. Overall study findings and caveats: Presence/absence analysis assumed near-uniform sequencing depth across donors.

The CDR3 length is 16 residues. Germline CDR1 SGDLS, CDR2 YYNGEE. The V end lost 4 bases, the J end lost 0 bases, and 17 bases lay between the germline ends. The PCR contained 60 Vbeta and 13 Jbeta primers. The data were produced by immunoSEQ multiplex PCR, yet TCRdb's version contains in-frame clones alone and is incomplete. The table lists 180,000 or so clones, around a tenth of them singletons. Turning to this clone: Its antigen is not known.

Unrecorded immune exposure was likely among donors, who were nominally healthy when sampled. The sequenced sample was PBMCs. The clonotype comes from a woman between 25 and 40 years old in good health and CMV-seropositive. The chain is built from TRBV9 and TRBJ2-7; perhaps TRBD1 as D (6 bases). CDR3 loop: CASSQSPADSSYEQYF. CDR3 nucleotides: TGTGCCAGCAGCCAATCCCCCGCGGACAGCTCCTACGAGCAGTACTTC.